The 29 T cell receptor beta chains below were found in one sample sequenced in a study of blood T cell repertoires in COVID-19. Assay used: immunoSEQ multiplex PCR; TCRdb lists only in-frame clones, some missing. The sample yields almost 70,000 clones, more than 70% seen once. The sample consisted of peripheral blood. Receptors originate from a woman aged 70-85 years with acute or convalescent COVID-19.

The rearrangement uses TRBV5-1 and TRBJ1-6; 7 bases line up with TRBD1. This CDR3 is built from 14 residues. The V gene's germline CDR1 is SGHRS and CDR2 YFSETQ. After removal of 7 bases from V and 3 bases from J, the junction contained 4 bases not matched to a gene. The CDR3 loop reads CASSQGLYNSPLHF. The CDR3 DNA reads as TGCGCCAGCTCACAGGGGCTCTATAATTCACCCCTCCACTTT. The full variable domain, its missing parts supplied by reference TRBV5-1 and TRBJ1-6, is KAGVTQTPRYLIKTRGQQVTLSCSPISGHRSVSWYQQTPGQGLQFLFEYFSETQRNKGNFPGRFSGRQFSNSRSEMNVSTLELGDSALYLCASSQGLYNSPLHFGNGTRLTVT.

J is TRBJ1-2 and V is TRBV2, with D perhaps TRBD1 (5 bases). CDR3 length: 10 residues. Germline-derived CDR1 and CDR2 are SNHLY and FYNNEI. V was cut by 6 bases and J by 14 bases, with 13 bases left in between. The CDR3 loop is CASRTVLCTF. CDR3 coding DNA: TGTGCCAGCAGGACAGTGCTCTGTACCTTC.

This sequence joins TRBV7-9 and TRBJ1-6; TRBD1 is a possible D gene (5 bases). The CDR3 consists of 14 residues. V lost 5 bases and J 9 bases, leaving 14 bases between the germline ends. Germline V gene sequence: CDR1 SEHNR, CDR2 FQNEAQ (reference sequence). The CDR3 nucleotides are TGTGCCAGCAGCAGGAATCAGGGAAGTTCACCCCTCCACTTT. Its translation is CASSRNQGSSPLHF.

This rearrangement joins TRBV2 to TRBJ2-7, with D possibly TRBD1 on 6 matching bases. The germline gives CDR1 SNHLY, CDR2 FYNNEI. Trimming stripped 3 bases from V and 0 bases from J, with 9 bases between. The CDR3 sequence is 14 residues long. The chain's CDR3 is CASSDRDNSYEQYF. The DNA of the CDR3 is TGTGCCAGCAGTGATAGGGACAACTCCTACGAGCAGTACTTC.

The V and J genes are TRBV7-9 and TRBJ1-2; 12 bases are a match to TRBD1. The CDR3 totals 18 residues. Germline CDR1 is SEHNR and CDR2 is FQNEAQ (reference sequence). The trim removed 1 base at V and 7 bases at J, leaving 13 bases unmatched. The CDR3 is CASSLGVGTGGLTPGYTF. For the CDR3, the DNA is TGTGCCAGCAGCTTAGGAGTTGGGACAGGGGGCTTAACGCCTGGCTACACCTTC.

CDR3 sequence reads: CASGHWNSPLHF. CDR3 sequence (DNA): TGTGCCAGTGGGCATTGGAATTCACCCCTCCACTTT. This rearrangement joins TRBV6-5 to TRBJ1-6; D gene uncertain. The CDR3 extends over 12 amino acids. Between the trimmed V and J ends, which lost 9 bases and 7 bases, there was a span of 10 bases. Germline values: CDR1 MNHEY, CDR2 SVGAGI.

The V call is TRBV7-9, the J call TRBJ2-1, with D possibly being TRBD2 (6 bases). Per the germline V gene, CDR1 is SEHNR and CDR2 is FQNEAQ (reference sequence). Between the trimmed V and J ends, which lost 5 bases and 4 bases, there was a span of 21 bases. CDR3 length: 17 amino acids. CDR3 bases: TGTGCCAGCAGCCAGACGGGGGAGGCCGCCAATTACAATGAGCAGTTCTTC. As protein: CASSQTGEAANYNEQFF.

V is TRBV28 and J is TRBJ1-3; D is possibly TRBD1 (5 bases). The germline gives CDR1 MDHEN, CDR2 SYDVKM. The CDR3 loop spans 13 amino acids. V was shortened by 9 bases and J by 1 base, with 10 bases between the two germline ends. CDR3 coding DNA: TGTGCCAGTAACAGGTTTTCTGGAAACACCATATATTTT. It specifies CASNRFSGNTIYF.

The chain uses TRBV3-1 (or the pseudogene TRBV3-2) and TRBJ1-5, with a weak D call TRBD1 (6 bases). V shed 3 bases and J shed 6 bases, with 12 bases lying between them. Germline-derived CDR1 and CDR2 are LGHDT and YNNKEL (reference sequence). This CDR3 is 14 amino acids long. The CDR3 coding sequence is TGTGCCAGCAGCCAGGGGGGGCAGGGTCAGCCCCAGCATTTT. This translates into CASSQGGQGQPQHF.

This sequence joins TRBV10-3 and TRBJ2-7; D is ambiguous. Trimming stripped 0 bases from V and 2 bases from J, with 11 bases between. CDR1 is ENHRY, CDR2 SYGVKD, per germline. The CDR3 is made up of 15 amino acids. CDR3 amino acids: CAISESPGLTYEQYF. The CDR3 DNA reads TGTGCCATCAGTGAGTCGCCAGGCCTGACCTACGAGCAGTACTTC.

This clone came up once. J is TRBJ1-2 and V is TRBV10-3; 7 bases map to TRBD1. V was clipped by 4 bases and J by 7 bases; unmatched bases: 9. The germline V gene has CDR1 ENHRY and CDR2 SYGVKD. The CDR3 consists of 14 residues. The CDR3 region is CAISAEQGFPGYTF. CDR3 nucleotides: TGTGCCATCAGTGCCGAACAGGGGTTCCCTGGCTACACCTTC.

This sequence joins TRBV7-3 and TRBJ1-1; D unresolved. Germline V lookup: CDR1 SGHTA, CDR2 FQGTGA. This CDR3 spans 15 amino acids. With 4 bases removed from V and 4 bases from J, the gap between germline ends came to 16 bases. CDR3 region: CASSSVRGDGTEAFF. CDR3 bases: TGTGCCAGCAGCTCGGTACGGGGAGATGGCACTGAAGCTTTCTTT.

There are a few counts of this clone. CDR3 bases: TGTGCCAGTAGTATACCCCTCGGACTTAACTATGGCTACACCTTC. As protein: CASSIPLGLNYGYTF. This sequence joins TRBV19 and TRBJ1-2, with D unresolved. Germline V gene lookup returns CDR1 LNHDA and CDR2 SQIVND (reference sequence). This CDR3 is 15 amino acids long. Trimming left V 2 bases short and J 1 base short, with 11 bases between.

This clone was seen just once. CDR3 region: CASSMQLLAVQPQHF. The CDR3 bases are TGTGCCAGTAGTATGCAGCTTCTAGCTGTTCAGCCCCAGCATTTT. The rearrangement links TRBV19 to TRBJ1-5; D is uncertain. V lost 3 bases, J lost 6 bases, and 15 bases lay in between. The CDR3 is 15 residues long. Germline assignment: CDR1 LNHDA and CDR2 SQIVND (reference sequence). The full variable domain, completed using reference TRBV19 and TRBJ1-5, is DGGITQSPKYLFRKEGQNVTLSCEQNLNHDAMYWYRQDPGQGLRLIYYSQIVNDFQKGDIAEGYSVSREKKESFPLTVTSAQKNPTAFYLCASSMQLLAVQPQHFGDGTRLSIL.

The chain carries TRBV27 and TRBJ1-1; D ambiguous. Trimming stripped 2 bases from V and 1 base from J, with 8 bases between. This CDR3 spans 14 amino acids. Germline V gene sequence: CDR1 MNHEY, CDR2 SMNVEV (reference sequence). CDR3 nucleotide sequence: TGTGCCAGCAGTTTACAGGTCGCGAACACTGAAGCTTTCTTT. Translation gives CASSLQVANTEAFF.

V and J are TRBV6-5 and TRBJ2-5; D gene unclear. The germline gives CDR1 MNHEY, CDR2 SVGAGI. The CDR3 loop spans 15 amino acids. Between the trimmed V and J ends, which lost 2 bases and 1 base, there was a span of 11 bases. The CDR3 nucleotides read TGTGCCAGCAGTTACCTTGGGCCTATCCAAGAGACCCAGTACTTC. Translated: CASSYLGPIQETQYF.

J is TRBJ1-5 and V is TRBV3-1 (or the pseudogene TRBV3-2); 7 bases are shared with TRBD1. Germline values: CDR1 LGHDT, CDR2 YNNKEL (reference sequence). V shed 5 bases and J 4 bases; nucleotides not matched to a gene: 8. CDR3 size: 15 residues. CDR3 loop: CASSKSQGENQPQHF. The CDR3 DNA reads as TGTGCCAGCAGCAAGTCCCAGGGGGAGAATCAGCCCCAGCATTTT.

The genes are TRBV5-4 and TRBJ1-2; a weak D match, TRBD1 (6 bases). Trimming stripped 4 bases from V and 10 bases from J, with 20 bases between. In germline, CDR1 is SGHNT, CDR2 YYREEE (reference sequence). This CDR3 contains 14 residues. CDR3 amino acids: CASSPDSRSGDYTF. Written as DNA, the CDR3 is TGTGCCAGCAGCCCGGACAGCAGATCCGGTGACTACACCTTC.

The chain employs TRBV11-1 and TRBJ2-5; D not resolved. Germline-derived CDR1 and CDR2 are SGHAT and FQDESV (reference sequence). The length of the CDR3 is 14 residues. The V gene lost 2 bases and the J gene lost 5 bases, with 12 bases spanning the gap. CDR3 amino acids: CASSLTKLMETQYF. DNA of the CDR3: TGTGCCAGCAGCTTAACTAAGTTGATGGAGACCCAGTACTTC. Supplemented by reference TRBV11-1 and TRBJ2-5, the full variable domain reads EAEVAQSPRYKITEKSQAVAFWCDPISGHATLYWYRQILGQGPELLVQFQDESVVDDSQLPKDRFSAERLKGVDSTLKIQPAELGDSAMYLCASSLTKLMETQYFGPGTRLLVL.

This chain joins TRBV6-5 and TRBJ2-3; 10 bases are a match to TRBD2. Looked up from germline, CDR1 is MNHEY and CDR2 is SVGAGI. The CDR3 sequence is 16 residues long. V lost 3 bases to trimming and J lost 4 bases; unmatched junction nucleotides: 7. The CDR3 spells CASSYGIAGGADTQYF. CDR3 sequence (DNA): TGTGCCAGCAGTTATGGAATAGCGGGAGGAGCAGATACGCAGTATTTT.

This clone occurred once. CDR3 sequence (DNA): TGCGCCAGCAGCCATCAGGACTCCTACACCGGGGAGCTGTTTTTT. Its translation: CASSHQDSYTGELFF. V gene TRBV4-1 combines with J gene TRBJ2-2, with D tentatively TRBD2 (5 bases). Trimming cost V 3 bases and J 3 bases, with 11 bases left between them. Germline V gene data show CDR1 as MGHRA and CDR2 as YSYEKL. The CDR3 has 15 amino acids.

This sequence joins TRBV19 and TRBJ1-6; the D gene is possibly TRBD1 (5 bases). Deletions cut 11 bases from V and 4 bases from J, with 15 bases between. Germline CDR1 is LNHDA and CDR2 is SQIVND (reference sequence). There are 14 residues in the CDR3. The CDR3 spells CAARGAGYNSPLHF. Here the CDR3 DNA reads TGTGCCGCCAGAGGTGCAGGGTATAATTCACCCCTCCACTTT.

CDR3 nucleotides: TGTGCCAGCAGTTACCCCTTACAGGGGATGGACACTGAAGCTTTCTTT. This translates into CASSYPLQGMDTEAFF. This chain connects TRBV6-6 to TRBJ1-1, with TRBD1 matching 7 bases. The CDR3 runs to 16 residues. V lost 2 bases and J lost 3; bases outside the gene matches: 9. The germline gives CDR1 MNHNY, CDR2 SVGAGI (reference sequence).

This chain links TRBV20-1 with TRBJ1-4; D is perhaps TRBD1 (6 bases). This CDR3 has 13 residues. V lost 3 bases and J 5 bases, leaving 10 bases between the germline ends. Germline V gene lookup returns CDR1 DFQATT and CDR2 SNEGSKA (reference sequence). This CDR3 is CSASAGENEKLFF. As DNA, the CDR3 is TGCAGTGCTAGTGCAGGGGAGAATGAAAAACTGTTTTTT.

The table lists this clone with a count of one. The CDR3 reads CASSYSLAIHTGELFF. As DNA, the CDR3 is TGTGCCAGCAGTTACTCTCTAGCGATCCACACCGGGGAGCTGTTTTTT. The gene calls are TRBV6-5 and TRBJ2-2; the D gene is possibly TRBD2 (6 bases). Trimming took off 0 bases at V and 3 bases at J, with 11 bases between the two ends. Germline-derived CDR1 and CDR2 are MNHEY and SVGAGI. The CDR3 consists of 16 residues.

This chain uses TRBV9 with TRBJ2-7; TRBD1 matches at 7 bases. There are 14 residues in the CDR3. J lost 1 base, V lost 4 bases, and 5 bases had no gene match. Germline V gene data show CDR1 as SGDLS and CDR2 as YYNGEE. The CDR3 region has the DNA TGTGCCAGCAGCTTTGGGACAGAATCCTACGAGCAGTACTTC. Translation: CASSFGTESYEQYF.

The rearrangement joins TRBV4-1 to TRBJ2-3; 7 bases are a match to TRBD2. CDR1 and CDR2 (germline): MGHRA, YSYEKL. V lost 3 bases to trimming and J lost 4 bases; unmatched junction nucleotides: 10. CDR3 length equals 16 residues. CDR3 sequence: CASSHGRESRADTQYF. CDR3 coding DNA: TGCGCCAGCAGCCACGGGCGGGAGAGCAGGGCAGATACGCAGTATTTT.

This clone has just one count. This chain joins TRBV6-6 and TRBJ1-5, with TRBD1 identical over 9 bases. The V segment lost 2 bases and the J segment 3 bases; nucleotides outside the gene matches: 2. CDR1 is MNHNY and CDR2 is SVGAGI in the germline V gene (reference sequence). The CDR3 contains 15 residues. The chain's CDR3 is CASSYGQGYNQPQHF. The CDR3 region has the DNA TGTGCCAGCAGTTACGGACAGGGGTACAATCAGCCCCAGCATTTT.

The chain carries TRBV7-9 and TRBJ2-7, with D tentatively TRBD1 (7 bases). Per germline, CDR1 SEHNR and CDR2 FQNEAQ (reference sequence). This CDR3 spans 15 amino acids. Between the trimmed V and J ends, which lost 2 bases and 5 bases, there was a span of 16 bases. The CDR3 reads CASSLIQGRLDEQYF. The CDR3 nucleotides are TGTGCCAGCAGCTTAATACAGGGGAGGTTAGACGAGCAGTACTTC.